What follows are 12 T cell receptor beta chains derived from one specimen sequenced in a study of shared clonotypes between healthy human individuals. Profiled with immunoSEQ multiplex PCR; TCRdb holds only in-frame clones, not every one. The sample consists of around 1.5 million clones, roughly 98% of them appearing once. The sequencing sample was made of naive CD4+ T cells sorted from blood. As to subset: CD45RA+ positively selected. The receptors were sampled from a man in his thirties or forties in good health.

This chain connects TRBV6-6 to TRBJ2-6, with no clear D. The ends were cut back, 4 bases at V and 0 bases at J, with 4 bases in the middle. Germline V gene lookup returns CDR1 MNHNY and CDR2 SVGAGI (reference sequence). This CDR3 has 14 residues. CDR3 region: CASSLTSGANVLTF. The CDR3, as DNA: TGTGCCAGCAGTTTAACCTCTGGGGCCAACGTCCTGACTTTC.

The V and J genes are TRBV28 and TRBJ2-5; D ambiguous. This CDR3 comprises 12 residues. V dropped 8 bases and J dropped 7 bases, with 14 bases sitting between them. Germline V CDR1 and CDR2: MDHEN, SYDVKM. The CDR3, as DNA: TGTGCCAGCCGGGCAGGCCCAGGGACCCAGTACTTC. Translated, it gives CASRAGPGTQYF.

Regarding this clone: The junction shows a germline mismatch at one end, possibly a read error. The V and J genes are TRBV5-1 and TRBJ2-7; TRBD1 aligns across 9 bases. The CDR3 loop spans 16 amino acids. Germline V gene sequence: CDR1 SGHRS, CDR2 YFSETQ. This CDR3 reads CASSPEGQGISFEQYF. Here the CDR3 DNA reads TGCGCCAGCAGCCCAGAGGGACAGGGAATCTCCTTCGAGCAGTACTTC.

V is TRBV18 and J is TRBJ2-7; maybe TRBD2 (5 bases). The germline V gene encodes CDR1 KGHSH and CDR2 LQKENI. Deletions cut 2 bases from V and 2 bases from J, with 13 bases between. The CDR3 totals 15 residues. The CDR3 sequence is CASSPGSGGPYEQYF. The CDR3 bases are TGTGCCAGCTCACCAGGGAGCGGCGGACCCTACGAGCAGTACTTC.

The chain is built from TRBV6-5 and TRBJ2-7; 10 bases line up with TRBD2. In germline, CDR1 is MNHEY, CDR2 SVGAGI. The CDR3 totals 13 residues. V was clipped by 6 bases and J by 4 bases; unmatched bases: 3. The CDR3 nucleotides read TGTGCCAGCAGGGGACTAGCGAGGTACGAGCAGTACTTC. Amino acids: CASRGLARYEQYF.

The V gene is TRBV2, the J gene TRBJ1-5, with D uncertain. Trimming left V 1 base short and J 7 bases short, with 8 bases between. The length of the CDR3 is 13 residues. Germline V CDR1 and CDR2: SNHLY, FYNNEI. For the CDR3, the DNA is TGTGCCAGCAGTGAAGAGGCTCACCAGCCCCAGCATTTT. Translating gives CASSEEAHQPQHF.

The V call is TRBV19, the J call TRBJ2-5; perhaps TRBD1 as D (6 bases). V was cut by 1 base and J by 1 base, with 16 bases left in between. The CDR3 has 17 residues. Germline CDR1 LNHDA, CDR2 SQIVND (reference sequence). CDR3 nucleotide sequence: TGTGCCAGTAGTATAGGACAGGTCGCGCTATTCCAAGAGACCCAGTACTTC. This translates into CASSIGQVALFQETQYF.

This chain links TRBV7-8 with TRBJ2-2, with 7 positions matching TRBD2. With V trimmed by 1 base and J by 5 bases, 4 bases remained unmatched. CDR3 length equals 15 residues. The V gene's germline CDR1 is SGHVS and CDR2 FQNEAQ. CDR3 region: CASSLVAGETGELFF. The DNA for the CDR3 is TGTGCCAGCAGCTTAGTGGCGGGAGAAACCGGGGAGCTGTTTTTT.

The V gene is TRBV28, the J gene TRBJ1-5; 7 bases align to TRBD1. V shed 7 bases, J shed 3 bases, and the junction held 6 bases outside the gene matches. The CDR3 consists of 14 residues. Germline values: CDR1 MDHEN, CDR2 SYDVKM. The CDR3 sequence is CASIPGTANQPQHF. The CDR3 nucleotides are TGTGCCAGCATTCCCGGGACAGCCAATCAGCCCCAGCATTTT.

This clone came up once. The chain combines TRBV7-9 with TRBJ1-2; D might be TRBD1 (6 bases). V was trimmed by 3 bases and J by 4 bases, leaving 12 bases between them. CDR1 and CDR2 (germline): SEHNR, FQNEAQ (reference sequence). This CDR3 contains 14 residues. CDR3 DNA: TGTGCCAGCAGCTTTCGGGCGACAGGCTATGGCTACACCTTC. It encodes CASSFRATGYGYTF.

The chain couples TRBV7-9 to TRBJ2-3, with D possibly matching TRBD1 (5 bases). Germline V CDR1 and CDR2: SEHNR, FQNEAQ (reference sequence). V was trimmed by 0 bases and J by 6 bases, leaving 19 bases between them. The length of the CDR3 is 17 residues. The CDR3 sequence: CASSLASRQLVVDTQYF. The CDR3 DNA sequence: TGTGCCAGCAGCTTAGCGTCGCGACAGCTAGTAGTGGATACGCAGTATTTT.

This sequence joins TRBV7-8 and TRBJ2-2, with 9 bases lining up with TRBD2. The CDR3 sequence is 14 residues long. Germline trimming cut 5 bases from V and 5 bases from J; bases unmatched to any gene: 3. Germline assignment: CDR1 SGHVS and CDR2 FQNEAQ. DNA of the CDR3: TGTGCCAGCAGCCCCAGCGGGAGGACCGGGGAGCTGTTTTTT. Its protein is CASSPSGRTGELFF.